Listed below are T cell receptor beta chains from one sample, sequenced in a study of blood T cell repertoires in COVID-19. TCRdb's copy holds only in-frame clones and misses some; the assay was immunoSEQ multiplex PCR. The table records under 60,000 clones, about 86% of them present only once. The sample comprised peripheral blood. Source of these receptors: a woman aged 55-70 years with COVID-19, enrolled during active disease. CDR3s include the opening cysteine and the closing phenylalanine or tryptophan. Each record gives: V gene, D gene, clone size, J gene, CDR3 protein, CDR3 DNA. The D gene is left open where the match is weak. A row's size may be missing; if present it is once, few, many or a size class.

TRBV30	NA	NA	TRBJ1-5	CACGWGDQPQHF	TGTGCTTGCGGTTGGGGAGATCAGCCCCAGCATTTT
TRBV15	NA	NA	TRBJ2-3	CATSTLVGVTDTQYF	TGTGCCACCAGCACCCTGGTGGGAGTCACAGATACGCAGTATTTT
TRBV3-1/TRBV3-2	TRBD1	once	TRBJ2-2	CASSPRRDRGTGELFF	TGTGCCAGCAGCCCCCGCCGGGACAGGGGCACCGGGGAGCTGTTTTTT
TRBV2	NA	large	TRBJ2-1	CASSGLNNEQFF	TGTGCCAGCAGTGGGCTGAACAATGAGCAGTTCTTC
TRBV5-6	TRBD2	NA	TRBJ2-7	CASSFPSGNYEQYF	TGTGCCAGCAGCTTTCCAAGCGGGAACTACGAGCAGTACTTC
TRBV27	TRBD1	NA	TRBJ1-4	CASQIRQGDEKLFF	TGTGCCAGTCAAATTAGACAGGGAGACGAAAAACTGTTTTTT
TRBV5-1	NA	NA	TRBJ2-7	CASSFTGPSSYEQYF	TGCGCCAGCAGCTTTACAGGACCGAGCTCCTACGAGCAGTACTTC
TRBV13	TRBD1	NA	TRBJ1-2	CASSAGQGYGYTF	TGTGCCAGCAGCGCGGGACAGGGCTATGGCTACACCTTC
TRBV9	NA	NA	TRBJ2-5	CASSVRDTSQETQYF	TGTGCCAGCAGCGTAAGGGACACTTCCCAAGAGACCCAGTACTTC
TRBV2	TRBD1	NA	TRBJ1-2	CTSTVFTFQGAQGYTF	TGTACCAGCACAGTTTTCACCTTTCAGGGGGCTCAGGGCTACACCTTC
TRBV3-1/TRBV3-2	TRBD2	NA	TRBJ2-1	CASSLGGDDYYNEQFF	TGTGCCAGCAGCCTCGGGGGGGACGACTACTACAATGAGCAGTTCTTC
TRBV7-9	TRBD2	NA	TRBJ2-3	CASSPPSTAGVYDTQYF	TGTGCCAGCAGCCCGCCCTCCACAGCGGGAGTTTACGATACGCAGTATTTT
TRBV6-1	NA	NA	TRBJ1-5	CASSERGSNQPQHF	TGTGCCAGCAGTGAAAGGGGTTCGAATCAGCCCCAGCATTTT
TRBV10-2	TRBD2	once	TRBJ2-7	CASSYLSGRVVYEQYF	TGCGCCAGCAGTTACCTTAGCGGGAGGGTAGTCTACGAGCAGTACTTC
TRBV5-1	TRBD2	NA	TRBJ2-7	CASSLVTSGIGEQYF	TGCGCCAGCAGCTTGGTTACTAGCGGGATAGGCGAGCAGTACTTC
TRBV2	NA	NA	TRBJ1-3	CASSEMGAFGNTIYF	TGTGCCAGCAGTGAGATGGGGGCTTTTGGAAACACCATATATTTT
TRBV10-1	TRBD2	NA	TRBJ2-1	CATQRLAGSEQFF	TGCGCCACTCAGAGACTAGCGGGAAGCGAGCAGTTCTTC
TRBV19	NA	NA	TRBJ2-7	CASRPSGSTYEQYF	TGTGCCAGCCGCCCCTCCGGGAGCACCTACGAGCAGTACTTC
TRBV6-6	NA	NA	TRBJ1-3	CASCRGSGNTIYF	TGTGCCAGCTGTAGGGGCTCTGGAAACACCATATATTTT
TRBV18	NA	NA	TRBJ1-5	CASSDAGNQPQHF	TGTGCCAGCTCAGATGCAGGTAATCAGCCCCAGCATTTT
TRBV9	TRBD2	NA	TRBJ2-7	CASSVGTSGSYEQYF	TGTGCCAGCAGCGTAGGGACTAGCGGGAGTTACGAGCAGTACTTC
TRBV6-6	TRBD2	medium-sized	TRBJ2-3	CASSQRDTDTQYF	TGTGCCAGCTCCCAGCGGGACACAGATACGCAGTATTTT
TRBV20-1	NA	NA	TRBJ2-7	CSASGQRATYEQYF	TGCAGTGCGAGTGGTCAGCGGGCGACCTACGAGCAGTACTTC
TRBV19	NA	once	TRBJ1-5	CASMRGGSNQPQHF	TGTGCCAGTATGCGAGGAGGGAGCAATCAGCCCCAGCATTTT
TRBV19	TRBD2	NA	TRBJ2-3	CASSIFNLGLASPYTDTQYF	TGTGCCAGTAGTATCTTCAATTTGGGACTAGCGTCCCCATACACAGATACGCAGTATTTT
TRBV19	NA	NA	TRBJ2-2	CASSTHLSGTRDRELFF	TGTGCCAGTAGTACGCACCTCTCCGGGACAAGGGACCGGGAGCTGTTTTTT
TRBV19	TRBD2	once	TRBJ2-2	CASRSGGGLSGELFF	TGTGCCAGTAGAAGCGGGGGCGGGTTGTCCGGGGAGCTGTTTTTT
TRBV5-4	NA	NA	TRBJ2-7	CASSSDPRSAPVYEQYF	TGTGCCAGCAGCTCGGATCCGCGGTCTGCGCCTGTTTACGAGCAGTACTTC
TRBV28	TRBD1	NA	TRBJ1-6	CASNNPGTGFNSPLHF	TGTGCCAGCAACAATCCCGGGACAGGGTTTAATTCACCCCTCCACTTT
TRBV18	NA	NA	TRBJ1-5	CASSEIRQSNQPQHF	TGTGCCAGCTCAGAGATTCGACAGAGCAATCAGCCCCAGCATTTT
TRBV2	NA	NA	TRBJ1-5	CASSEARVQPQHF	TGTGCCAGCAGTGAAGCCAGGGTACAGCCCCAGCATTTT
TRBV18	NA	NA	TRBJ1-1	CASSPNAVNTEAFF	TGTGCCAGCTCACCGAATGCAGTGAACACTGAAGCTTTCTTT
TRBV10-3	TRBD1	NA	TRBJ2-3	CAIAGGITDTQYF	TGTGCCATCGCAGGGGGCATCACAGATACGCAGTATTTT
TRBV2	NA	NA	TRBJ1-1	CASILTGRGAEAFF	TGTGCCAGCATTCTTACAGGGCGAGGGGCTGAAGCTTTCTTT
TRBV9	TRBD2	NA	TRBJ2-4	CASSVDGREGNIQYF	TGTGCCAGCAGCGTAGACGGGAGGGAGGGGAACATTCAGTACTTC
TRBV3-1/TRBV3-2	NA	NA	TRBJ2-1	CASSKPTGSSYNEQFF	TGTGCCAGCAGCAAACCGACCGGGAGTTCTTACAATGAGCAGTTCTTC
TRBV13	NA	NA	TRBJ2-1	CASSPRLNRDEQFF	TGTGCCAGCAGCCCCCGTCTCAACAGGGATGAGCAGTTCTTC
TRBV27	TRBD1	NA	TRBJ1-2	CASSRTGGWGGYTF	TGTGCCAGCAGCAGAACAGGGGGATGGGGTGGCTACACCTTC
TRBV13	TRBD1	NA	TRBJ1-2	CASSSGQAGYGYTF	TGTGCCAGCAGCTCTGGACAGGCGGGCTATGGCTACACCTTC
TRBV3-1/TRBV3-2	TRBD2	NA	TRBJ2-1	CASSQREGSYNEQFF	TGTGCCAGCAGCCAGCGGGAGGGCTCCTACAATGAGCAGTTCTTC
TRBV5-4	TRBD1	NA	TRBJ1-6	CASSLPGQGGNSPLHF	TGTGCCAGCAGCTTGCCGGGACAGGGTGGTAATTCACCCCTCCACTTT
TRBV3-1/TRBV3-2	NA	once	TRBJ1-6	CASSQDLGRRSPLHF	TGTGCCAGCAGCCAAGATTTAGGACGGAGGTCACCCCTCCACTTT
TRBV2	TRBD1	NA	TRBJ2-2	CASREGQHTGELFF	TGTGCCAGCAGAGAGGGACAGCACACCGGGGAGCTGTTTTTT
TRBV9	TRBD2	NA	TRBJ2-1	CASSPSGGSYNEQFF	TGTGCCAGCAGCCCGTCGGGGGGCTCCTACAATGAGCAGTTCTTC
TRBV5-1	NA	few	TRBJ2-2	CASSLTQGRAGELFF	TGCGCCAGCAGCTTGACACAGGGTAGGGCCGGGGAGCTGTTTTTT
TRBV7-6	NA	NA	TRBJ1-2	CASSPWTPPADYGYTF	TGTGCCAGCAGCCCCTGGACTCCCCCGGCGGACTATGGCTACACCTTC
TRBV7-9	NA	NA	TRBJ1-1	CASSRSLGGNTEAFF	TGTGCCAGCAGCCGGTCGTTAGGGGGTAACACTGAAGCTTTCTTT
TRBV29-1	NA	NA	TRBJ2-1	CSVDIRRPPYNEQFF	TGCAGCGTTGATATAAGGAGACCACCCTACAATGAGCAGTTCTTC
TRBV3-1/TRBV3-2	NA	NA	TRBJ2-1	CASSLLSGTAYNEQFF	TGTGCCAGCAGCCTTCTGTCGGGAACGGCCTACAATGAGCAGTTCTTC
TRBV6-1	TRBD1	NA	TRBJ2-3	CASSEATGGPTDTQYF	TGTGCCAGCAGTGAAGCGACAGGGGGTCCCACAGATACGCAGTATTTT